These T cell receptor beta chains were read from a single sample in a study of human T cells and chemical hapten exposure. From the RACE reads, TCRdb called clonotypes with MiXCR, one entry per CDR3 protein. The sample contains 150,000 to 200,000 distinct CDR3 sequences, about a fifth of which appear only once. Specimen: whole blood, collected in connection with sensitization to the hapten diphenylcyclopropenone (DPC). Receptors were obtained from a woman aged 45-65 years with alopecia areata. Some clones in this sample may be carry-over from other donors' samples. CDR3s include the opening cysteine and the closing phenylalanine or tryptophan. The D gene is left open where the match is weak. Size is omitted from some rows. Given values are once, few, many or a class for expanded clones.

V gene	J gene	clone size	D gene	CDR3 protein	CDR3 DNA
TRBV2	TRBJ1-2	few	TRBD1	CASTLETGGLLGYTF	TGTGCCAGCACTCTAGAGACAGGGGGCCTCCTTGGCTACACCTTC
TRBV11-1	TRBJ2-7	-	-	CASSLAQVLYEQYF	TGTGCCAGCAGCTTAGCGCAGGTACTCTACGAGCAGTACTTC
TRBV2	TRBJ1-1	few	TRBD1	CASRAPQGGNTEAFF	TGTGCCAGCAGGGCCCCACAGGGGGGAAACACTGAAGCTTTCTTT
TRBV27	TRBJ1-1	-	-	CASSLYQVANTEAFF	TGTGCCAGCAGTTTATATCAGGTGGCGAACACTGAAGCTTTCTTT
TRBV29-1	TRBJ2-7	few	-	CNVDLGVVCYEQYF	TGCAACGTCGACTTAGGGGTAGTCTGCTACGAGCAGTACTTC
TRBV2	TRBJ2-6	few	-	CASSERTGANVLTF	TGTGCCAGCAGTGAAAGGACTGGGGCCAACGTCCTGACTTTC
TRBV20-1	TRBJ2-5	-	-	CSARESPSAEYQETQYF	TGCAGTGCTAGAGAAAGCCCCAGCGCGGAGTACCAAGAGACCCAGTACTTC
TRBV7-2	TRBJ2-7	-	TRBD2	CASSLAIWTSAYEQYF	TGTGCCAGCAGCTTAGCGATATGGACTAGCGCCTACGAGCAGTACTTC
TRBV7-2	TRBJ2-5	-	-	CASSLETWKTQYF	TGTGCCAGCAGCTTAGAGACCTGGAAGACCCAGTACTTC
TRBV5-1	TRBJ2-1	-	-	CASSLDGTHLGSYNEQFF	TGCGCCAGCAGCTTGGACGGGACGCATCTCGGGTCCTACAATGAGCAGTTCTTC
TRBV5-6	TRBJ2-5	-	-	CASSFEQETQYF	TGTGCCAGCAGCTTTGAACAAGAGACCCAGTACTTC
TRBV29-1	TRBJ2-1	-	TRBD2	CSGGSGRGYNEQFF	TGCAGCGGGGGAAGCGGGAGAGGTTACAATGAGCAGTTCTTC
TRBV7-8	TRBJ2-4	-	-	CASSLRSGLNIQYF	TGTGCCAGCAGCTTAAGGTCAGGGCTGAACATTCAGTACTTC
TRBV29-1	TRBJ1-2	few	-	CSIRPTGDYGYTF	TGCAGCATCCGCCCGACAGGCGACTATGGCTACACCTTC
TRBV5-1	TRBJ2-5	-	-	CASSRLGETQYF	TGCGCCAGCAGCCGACTGGGTGAGACCCAGTACTTC
TRBV29-1	TRBJ1-1	few	-	CSVDNRVGEAFF	TGCAGCGTTGATAACAGGGTCGGGGAAGCTTTCTTT
TRBV12-3/TRBV12-4	TRBJ1-4	-	-	CASSFGVYEKLFF	TGTGCCAGCAGTTTCGGGGTGTATGAAAAACTGTTTTTT
TRBV6-6	TRBJ1-2	-	-	CASSLTSAGGYTF	TGTGCCAGCAGTCTCACAAGCGCCGGTGGCTACACCTTC
TRBV25-1	TRBJ1-4	few	-	CASSEGRSATNEKLFF	TGTGCCAGCAGTGAAGGGAGGAGTGCAACTAATGAAAAACTGTTTTTT
TRBV25-1	TRBJ2-7	many	TRBD1	CASRAHGTGNYEQYF	TGTGCCAGCAGGGCACACGGGACAGGCAACTACGAGCAGTACTTC
TRBV2	TRBJ1-6	few	-	CASSELSVNSPLHF	TGTGCCAGCAGTGAGCTGTCCGTGAATTCACCCCTCCACTTT
TRBV5-1	TRBJ1-2	few	-	CASSLPGPGGYTF	TGCGCCAGCAGCTTGCCGGGACCGGGTGGCTACACCTTC
TRBV9	TRBJ2-2	-	-	CASSVSLAEGTNTGELFF	TGTGCCAGCAGCGTAAGTCTGGCGGAAGGGACGAACACCGGGGAGCTGTTTTTT
TRBV29-1	TRBJ1-1	few	TRBD1	CSVGPTGANTEAFF	TGCAGCGTTGGACCGACAGGGGCGAACACTGAAGCTTTCTTT
TRBV2	TRBJ2-7	-	-	CASSETTEQYF	TGTGCCAGCAGCGAAACCACCGAGCAGTACTTC
TRBV5-1	TRBJ1-1	many	-	CASNPGGNTEAFF	TGCGCCAGCAACCCAGGCGGGAACACTGAAGCTTTCTTT
TRBV20-1	TRBJ2-4	few	-	CSASSGSSTGKNIQYF	TGCAGTGCGAGTTCGGGATCGTCTACCGGCAAAAACATTCAGTACTTC
TRBV21-1	TRBJ2-7	few	-	CASSKSGGLSYEQYF	TGTGCCAGCAGCAAAAGCGGTGGGCTCTCCTACGAGCAGTACTTC
TRBV6-6	TRBJ2-7	-	-	CASTDSGYEQYF	TGTGCCAGCACTGACTCGGGGTACGAGCAGTACTTC
TRBV7-8	TRBJ1-3	-	-	CASSLGRGERNTIYF	TGTGCCAGCAGCTTAGGGAGGGGAGAGAGAAACACCATATATTTT
TRBV5-1	TRBJ1-1	-	TRBD1	CASSFLDRDRGAFF	TGCGCCAGCAGCTTCTTAGACAGGGATAGGGGAGCTTTCTTT
TRBV13	TRBJ1-2	few	TRBD1	CASSLPAQGVLYGYTF	TGTGCCAGCAGCCTCCCCGCACAGGGGGTCCTCTATGGCTACACCTTC
TRBV7-2	TRBJ2-1	-	-	CASSSGESPLSSYNEQFF	TGTGCCAGCAGCTCCGGGGAGTCACCTTTGTCCTCCTACAATGAGCAGTTCTTC
TRBV12-3/TRBV12-4	TRBJ1-1	once	-	CASSLYRLTEAFF	TGTGCCAGCAGTTTATACAGGCTAACTGAAGCTTTCTTT
TRBV4-2	TRBJ1-4	few	TRBD1	CASSQDAGSGGVFEKLFF	TGTGCCAGCAGCCAAGATGCGGGTTCAGGGGGAGTATTTGAAAAACTGTTTTTT
TRBV12-3/TRBV12-4	TRBJ2-3	-	TRBD1	CASNEDRTSTDTQYF	TGTGCCAGCAATGAGGACAGGACTAGCACAGATACGCAGTATTTT
TRBV7-2	TRBJ1-3	once	-	CASSSGPSSGNTIYF	TGTGCCAGCAGTTCAGGACCCAGCTCTGGAAACACCATATATTTT
TRBV11-2	TRBJ2-2	-	-	CASSFQWTGELFF	TGTGCCAGCAGCTTTCAGTGGACCGGGGAGCTGTTTTTT
TRBV7-2	TRBJ1-1	-	-	CASSKLRSTPEAFF	TGTGCCAGCAGCAAACTCAGGTCCACCCCTGAAGCTTTCTTT
TRBV7-8	TRBJ2-5	few	TRBD2	CASSLSRFTGLADLEETQYF	TGTGCCAGCAGCTTATCACGCTTTACGGGACTAGCAGACCTGGAGGAGACCCAGTACTTC
TRBV6-5	TRBJ1-6	-	-	CASSGRVYNSPLHF	TGTGCCAGCAGTGGCAGGGTCTATAATTCACCCCTCCACTTT
TRBV18	TRBJ2-3	few	-	CASSARAGAGASTDTQYF	TGTGCCAGCTCAGCCCGAGCCGGGGCGGGCGCATCCACAGATACGCAGTATTTT
TRBV2	TRBJ2-4	-	TRBD2	CASSDGGTSSVKNIQYF	TGTGCCAGCAGTGACGGGGGGACTAGCTCGGTCAAAAACATTCAGTACTTC
TRBV6-5	TRBJ1-6	few	TRBD1	CASSRGQGVNSPLHF	TGTGCCAGCAGTAGGGGACAGGGAGTAAATTCACCCCTCCACTTT
TRBV28	TRBJ2-3	-	TRBD1	CASSPLGQGITDTQYF	TGTGCCAGCAGTCCTCTGGGACAGGGGATCACAGATACGCAGTATTTT
TRBV4-2	TRBJ2-5	-	-	CASSQAPKNGQETQYF	TGTGCCAGCAGCCAAGCCCCGAAGAACGGCCAAGAGACCCAGTACTTC
TRBV11-2	TRBJ2-7	-	TRBD1	CASSPSGQDREYF	TGTGCCAGCAGCCCGTCGGGACAGGATCGGGAGTACTTC
TRBV2	TRBJ2-6	many	-	CASSVDKVGWSSGANVLTF	TGTGCCAGCAGTGTAGATAAAGTCGGTTGGAGCTCTGGGGCCAACGTCCTGACTTTC
TRBV27	TRBJ2-3	-	-	CASKSPADTQYF	TGTGCCAGCAAGTCGCCGGCAGATACGCAGTATTTT
TRBV3-1	TRBJ2-7	few	TRBD2	CASSPPGGGSSYEQYF	TGTGCCAGCAGCCCCCCCGGGGGAGGGAGCTCCTACGAGCAGTACTTC
TRBV29-1	TRBJ2-7	many	TRBD2	CSVEGGSGSPYEQYF	TGCAGCGTTGAAGGCGGAAGCGGGAGCCCCTACGAGCAGTACTTC
TRBV12-3/TRBV12-4	TRBJ2-7	-	-	CASSFRGYEQYF	TGTGCCAGCAGTTTTAGGGGATACGAGCAGTACTTC
TRBV18	TRBJ2-7	-	-	CASSPPAGSYEQYF	TGTGCCAGCTCACCACCGGCCGGTTCCTACGAGCAGTACTTC
TRBV29-1	TRBJ1-5	few	-	CSVEVSPNQPQHF	TGCAGCGTTGAGGTGTCCCCCAATCAGCCCCAGCATTTT
TRBV6-2/TRBV6-3	TRBJ1-2	few	TRBD1	CASSPRTGGYGYTF	TGTGCCAGCAGTCCACGGACAGGGGGCTATGGCTACACCTTC
TRBV28	TRBJ1-5	many	-	CASSSGGEALSNQPQHF	TGTGCCAGCAGTTCGGGGGGGGAGGCCCTTAGCAATCAGCCCCAGCATTTT
TRBV27	TRBJ2-7	few	-	CASSLWGASQGYEQYF	TGTGCCAGCAGTTTATGGGGGGCCTCTCAAGGGTACGAGCAGTACTTC
TRBV5-1	TRBJ2-5	-	-	CASTPVRSGGGETQYF	TGCGCCAGCACCCCCGTCCGTAGCGGAGGAGGGGAGACCCAGTACTTC
TRBV11-2	TRBJ1-1	-	-	CASNRRGARNTEAFF	TGTGCCAGCAACAGGCGAGGGGCCCGGAACACTGAAGCTTTCTTT